The next 11 T cell receptor beta chains were all read from a single sample in a study of metastatic and nonmetastatic thyroid tumors. TCRdb reprocessed the PCR reads using MiXCR. The profile shows fewer than 35,000 clones, under 30% of them singletons. No treatment had been given to any patient before thyroid surgery. Source material: blood. Every receptor here comes from a female donor with papillary thyroid cancer or a benign thyroid nodule (not recorded which). Some clones in this sample may be carry-over from other donors' samples.

This clone came up many times. The gene calls are TRBV11-2 and TRBJ2-7; TRBD1 or TRBD2 may be the D gene (5 bases each). This CDR3 has 15 amino acids. The V gene's germline CDR1 is SGHAT and CDR2 FQNNGV. V was cut by 1 base and J by 0 bases, with 10 bases left in between. The CDR3 sequence is CASSLVSGHSYEQYF. The CDR3 coding sequence is TGTGCCAGCAGCTTAGTAAGCGGACACTCCTACGAGCAGTACTTC.

DNA for the CDR3: TGTGCCAGCAGTTTAGCCGGGGGACAGGGAAGCAATCAGCCCCAGCATTTT. The encoded protein is CASSLAGGQGSNQPQHF. The chain employs TRBV27 and TRBJ1-5; 9 positions agree with TRBD1. Germline V lookup: CDR1 MNHEY, CDR2 SMNVEV (reference sequence). V was clipped by 2 bases and J by 1 base; unmatched bases: 6. This CDR3 is built from 17 residues.

This clone was detected ten times or more. The J gene is TRBJ1-4, the V gene TRBV5-6; 10 bases align to TRBD1. The length of the CDR3 is 15 residues. From germline, CDR1 is SGHDT and CDR2 YYEEEE. V was clipped by 5 bases and J by 7 bases; unmatched bases: 8. CDR3 nucleotide sequence: TGTGCCAGCAGTTCCGACAGGGGGCTAGGTGAAAAACTGTTTTTT. Encoded protein: CASSSDRGLGEKLFF.

The rearrangement links TRBV7-9 to TRBJ2-2, with D tentatively TRBD1 or TRBD2 (6 bases each). Trimming stripped 5 bases from V and 4 bases from J, with 14 bases between. This CDR3 has 15 residues. The germline gives CDR1 SEHNR, CDR2 FQNEAQ (reference sequence). In DNA form, the CDR3 reads TGTGCCAGCAGCGTTTGGGGGGCCTCCACCGGGGAGCTGTTTTTT. It specifies CASSVWGASTGELFF.

The chain has TRBV7-3 and TRBJ2-3; a weak D match, TRBD2 (6 bases). Per the germline V gene, CDR1 is SGHTA and CDR2 is FQGTGA. V lost 5 bases, J lost 6 bases, and 12 bases lay in between. The length of the CDR3 is 13 residues. CDR3 nucleotides: TGTGCCAGCAGCGTCTACGGGAGCGATACGCAGTATTTT. Its translation is CASSVYGSDTQYF.

This clone was recorded at least ten times. This chain joins TRBV5-1 and TRBJ2-1; the D gene is possibly TRBD2 (5 bases). In germline, CDR1 is SGHRS, CDR2 YFSETQ. The CDR3 spans 15 residues. V was shortened by 0 bases and J by 6 bases, with 13 bases between the two germline ends. CDR3 protein: CASSLGGLGSNEQFF. The CDR3 DNA reads as TGCGCCAGCAGCTTGGGCGGGTTAGGTAGCAATGAGCAGTTCTTC.

This clone has at least ten counts. The gene calls are TRBV10-3 and TRBJ1-5; the D gene is possibly TRBD1 (5 bases). This CDR3 has 15 amino acids. Germline V CDR1 and CDR2: ENHRY, SYGVKD. The germline V and J ends were trimmed by 0 bases and 2 bases, with 8 bases remaining between them. The CDR3 DNA sequence: TGTGCCATCAGTGAGTCCCAGGGAGGCAATCAGCCCCAGCATTTT. It translates to CAISESQGGNQPQHF.

This clone was recorded a few times. The chain employs TRBV28 and TRBJ2-3; a weak D match, TRBD2 (6 bases). CDR3 size: 14 residues. CDR1 MDHEN and CDR2 SYDVKM come from the germline V gene. V dropped 8 bases and J dropped 0 bases, with 12 bases sitting between them. CDR3 sequence reads: CASQRVSSTDTQYF. Here the CDR3 DNA reads TGTGCCAGCCAGCGGGTGTCGAGCACAGATACGCAGTATTTT.

This clone was detected only a few times. This chain connects TRBV6-2 or TRBV6-3 to TRBJ1-6; D call uncertain. The V end lost 5 bases, the J end lost 11 bases, and 13 bases lay between the germline ends. The V gene's germline CDR1 is MNHEY and CDR2 SVGEGT. This CDR3 has 13 residues. CDR3 sequence reads: CASSPSEDTPLHF. The CDR3 bases are TGTGCCAGCAGTCCCTCGGAGGATACACCCCTCCACTTT.

The rearrangement uses TRBV11-2 and TRBJ2-7; D ambiguous. Germline CDR1 SGHAT, CDR2 FQNNGV. V was pared by 5 bases and J by 6 bases, with 17 bases between. The CDR3 sequence is 14 residues long. The CDR3 sequence is CASSPWGSLGEQYF. DNA of the CDR3: TGTGCCAGCAGCCCCTGGGGTAGCCTGGGCGAGCAGTACTTC. Full variable domain (missing parts from reference TRBV11-2 and TRBJ2-7): EAGVAQSPRYKIIEKRQSVAFWCNPISGHATLYWYQQILGQGPKLLIQFQNNGVVDDSQLPKDRFSAERLKGVDSTLKIQPAKLEDSAVYLCASSPWGSLGEQYFGPGTRLTVT.

This clone was observed a few times. The chain combines TRBV12-3 or TRBV12-4 with TRBJ2-1; TRBD1 might be the D (5 bases). This CDR3 is 16 amino acids long. V shed 5 bases and J shed 3 bases, with 17 bases lying between them. The CDR3 sequence is CASSKWGIDSYNEQFF. The DNA of the CDR3 is TGTGCCAGCAGTAAATGGGGTATCGACAGCTACAATGAGCAGTTCTTC.